This T cell receptor (beta chain) was sequenced for a study of T-cell memory formation after mild COVID-19. In the study overall: TCR clusters were mostly donor specific.

TCR alpha and TCR beta cDNA libraries carrying sample barcodes and UMIs were produced by 5'RACE using constant-segment primers. MiXCR, run by TCRdb on the 5' RACE reads, gives a single entry per CDR3 protein. The sample has 30,000 to 35,000 distinct CDR3 sequences, about 7.7% seen once; the top ten hold under 30%. Overall study results and limits: Confirmation of SARS-CoV-2 specificity was lacking for second-wave clones peaking day 37. Balance between CD4 and CD8 was seen in clones contracting day 15 to 85, and a CD4+ lean was seen in later expanders.

This clonotype came up many times. The antigen is unknown. Germline-derived CDR1 and CDR2 are MDHEN and SYDVKM. CDR3 length: 16 amino acids. Losses at the gene ends were 6 bases for V and 10 bases for J; bases not matched to a gene: 13. This sequence joins TRBV28 and TRBJ2-3; 13 positions agree with TRBD2. The sequencing input was PBMCs or a T cell subset sorted from them (not recorded which). This sequence was found in a man between 18 and 29 years old who had mild COVID-19 (a few samples of this study predate the infection). Cell type and time point are not known. The CDR3 region is CASRSGTSGDAAAQYF. CDR3 DNA: TGTGCCAGCAGATCCGGGACTAGCGGGGACGCAGCAGCGCAGTATTTT.